These 22 T cell receptor beta chains share one sample of origin, sequenced in a study of cytomegalovirus exposure and HLA in healthy donors. The PCR had 60 Vbeta and 13 Jbeta primers. Some clones are missing from TCRdb's copy, which holds only in-frame ones; the method was immunoSEQ multiplex PCR. The sample consists of 160,000 or so clones, around 83% of them appearing once. The specimen sequenced was PBMCs. These receptors were collected from a man over 45 in good health and CMV-seropositive.

The rearrangement uses TRBV7-8 and TRBJ1-3; perhaps TRBD1 as D (5 bases). Germline V gene data show CDR1 as SGHVS and CDR2 as FQNEAQ. Deletions cut 5 bases from V and 0 bases from J, with 11 bases between. The length of the CDR3 is 15 residues. DNA of the CDR3: TGTGCCAGCAGCATGGACACCTTCTCTGGAAACACCATATATTTT. This codes for CASSMDTFSGNTIYF. The full variable domain, completed using reference TRBV7-8 and TRBJ1-3, is GAGVSQSPRYKVAKRGQDVALRCDPISGHVSLFWYQQALGQGPEFLTYFQNEAQLDKSGLPSDRFFAERPEGSVSTLKIQRTQQEDSAVYLCASSMDTFSGNTIYFGEGSWLTVV.

The chain recombines TRBV10-2 with TRBJ1-2; D is ambiguous. The CDR3 covers 12 residues. Germline CDR1 is WSHSY and CDR2 is SAAADI. The V end was cut by 3 bases, the J end by 5 bases, with 7 bases between. The CDR3 bases are TGCGCCAGCAGTGAACGGAGGTATGGCTACACCTTC. Its translation is CASSERRYGYTF.

This clone appeared a few times. The chain joins TRBV19 to TRBJ2-2; the match to TRBD2 covers 14 bases. The V and J ends lost 7 bases and 7 bases, in that order; junction bases with no gene match: 17. CDR1 is LNHDA, CDR2 SQIVND, per germline (reference sequence). This CDR3 region has 19 residues. CDR3 in amino acids: CASTLFGLAGGGGIGELFF. In DNA form, the CDR3 reads TGTGCCAGTACCCTCTTTGGACTAGCGGGAGGCGGGGGGATCGGGGAGCTGTTTTTT.

This chain joins TRBV12-1 and TRBJ2-5; TRBD2 is the table's D call, not checked against the DNA. TRBV12-1 is listed as a pseudogene. CDR3 length: 17 amino acids. CDR3 in amino acids: CASSSAASGGAKETQYF. CDR3 sequence (DNA): TGTGCCAGCAGCTCTGCGGCTAGCGGGGGGGCGAAAGAGACCCAGTACTTC.

This clone was seen once. The V and J genes are TRBV7-6 and TRBJ2-7, with a weak D call TRBD2 (5 bases). The V and J ends lost 1 base and 3 bases respectively, with 16 bases between them. Germline values: CDR1 SGHVS, CDR2 FNYEAQ. The CDR3 runs 16 residues. The CDR3 DNA follows: TGTGCCAGCAGCTTAGAAGGCGGGCCCCTTATCTACGAGCAGTACTTC. This codes for CASSLEGGPLIYEQYF.

This chain connects TRBV19 to TRBJ1-5; 9 positions agree with TRBD1. Per germline, CDR1 LNHDA and CDR2 SQIVND (reference sequence). The CDR3 covers 15 residues. Trimming cost V 7 bases and J 1 base; bases outside gene matches: 5. The CDR3 loop reads CASTMGQGSNQPQHF. For the CDR3, the DNA is TGTGCCAGTACCATGGGACAGGGAAGCAATCAGCCCCAGCATTTT.

The chain recombines TRBV5-1 with TRBJ2-3, with 8 bases matching TRBD2. The germline V gene encodes CDR1 SGHRS and CDR2 YFSETQ. V was clipped by 2 bases and J by 4 bases; unmatched bases: 9. The CDR3 covers 16 residues. The CDR3 sequence: CASSLEPGLGSDTQYF. CDR3 nucleotides: TGCGCCAGCAGCTTAGAGCCGGGACTAGGTTCAGATACGCAGTATTTT.

The chain uses TRBV28 and TRBJ1-4; 10 positions agree with TRBD1. Trimming cost V 4 bases and J 7 bases; bases outside gene matches: 3. CDR1 is MDHEN and CDR2 is SYDVKM in the germline V gene. The CDR3 spans 14 residues. The CDR3 reads CASSSRTGGEKLFF. The CDR3 DNA reads TGTGCCAGCAGTTCTCGGACAGGGGGTGAAAAACTGTTTTTT. The full variable domain, with the rest looked up from reference TRBV28 and TRBJ1-4, is DVKVTQSSRYLVKRTGEKVFLECVQDMDHENMFWYRQDPGLGLRLIYFSYDVKMKEKGDIPEGYSVSREKKERFSLILESASTNQTSMYLCASSSRTGGEKLFFGSGTQLSVL.

The chain has TRBV4-2 and TRBJ1-5; no clear D gene. The CDR3 sequence is 15 residues long. Germline V gene lookup returns CDR1 LGHNA and CDR2 YNFKEQ. V gave up 1 base and J gave up 3 bases, with 10 bases separating them. The CDR3 loop reads CASSQVLQINQPQHF. CDR3 in DNA: TGTGCCAGCAGCCAAGTTCTCCAGATCAATCAGCCCCAGCATTTT.

This chain connects TRBV5-1 to TRBJ2-5, with D possibly being TRBD2 (6 bases). Near its end, the DNA agrees better with TRBJ2-7, so the J call may be wrong. This CDR3 has 13 amino acids. Germline lookup yields CDR1 SGHRS and CDR2 YFSETQ. The CDR3 reads CASSLGLFYEQYF. Written as DNA, the CDR3 is TGCGCCAGCAGCTTAGGACTATTCTACGAGCAGTACTTC.

V and J are TRBV27 and TRBJ2-7, with a tentative D call TRBD2 (5 bases). There are 12 residues in the CDR3. The ends were cut back, 6 bases at V and 0 bases at J, with 6 bases in the middle. The V gene's germline CDR1 is MNHEY and CDR2 SMNVEV (reference sequence). CDR3 bases: TGTGCCAGCAGCGAGGGCTCCTACGAGCAGTACTTC. Residues: CASSEGSYEQYF.

The V call is TRBV30, the J call TRBJ1-4; D not certain. V was trimmed by 5 bases and J by 8 bases, leaving 21 bases between them. Germline CDR1 reads GTSNPN; CDR2 reads SVGIG (reference sequence). CDR3 length equals 15 residues. CDR3 residues: CAWGRSGRRNEKLFF. The CDR3 DNA is TGTGCCTGGGGCCGCTCGGGGAGAAGAAACGAAAAACTGTTTTTT. Based on the CDR3 plus reference TRBV30 and TRBJ1-4, the full variable domain is SQTIHQWPATLVQPVGSPLSLECTVEGTSNPNLYWYRQAAGRGLQLLFYSVGIGQISSEVPQNLSASRPQDRQFILSSKKLLLSDSGFYLCAWGRSGRRNEKLFFGSGTQLSVL.

This chain links TRBV5-1 with TRBJ2-5; 8 bases are a match to TRBD2. The V gene's germline CDR1 is SGHRS and CDR2 YFSETQ. V lost 0 bases and J lost 5; bases outside the gene matches: 6. There are 15 residues in the CDR3. The CDR3 DNA reads TGCGCCAGCAGCTTGGATGGACTAGCATGGGAGACCCAGTACTTC. Amino acids: CASSLDGLAWETQYF.

The chain couples TRBV5-6 to TRBJ1-1, with D possibly being TRBD1 (6 bases). The CDR3 extends over 17 amino acids. Germline loops: CDR1 SGHDT, CDR2 YYEEEE. The germline V and J ends were trimmed by 3 bases and 4 bases, with 22 bases remaining between them. As DNA, the CDR3 is TGTGCCAGCAGCTCACCCACTGCGGGGGGCAGCAGCACTGAAGCTTTCTTT. Translated: CASSSPTAGGSSTEAFF.

The chain carries TRBV9 and TRBJ2-7; 7 bases are shared with TRBD2. The V gene end was trimmed by 1 base and the J gene end by 4 bases; junction bases not matched to a gene: 8. This CDR3 is 15 amino acids long. Germline lookup yields CDR1 SGDLS and CDR2 YYNGEE. The CDR3 sequence: CASSVSSGDTYEQYF. In DNA form, the CDR3 reads TGTGCCAGCAGCGTATCGAGCGGGGATACATACGAGCAGTACTTC.

The rearrangement links TRBV10-3 to TRBJ1-2, with TRBD1 identical over 8 bases. This CDR3 contains 15 residues. The ends lost 6 bases at V and 4 bases at J; junction bases unmatched: 10. Germline CDR1 and CDR2: ENHRY and SYGVKD. The CDR3 bases are TGTGCCATCAGATGGACAGGGAGTCCGACCTATGGCTACACCTTC. Protein: CAIRWTGSPTYGYTF.

The CDR3 here is CAIRVTVTKTEAFF. The CDR3 nucleotides are TGTGCCATCAGGGTGACAGTGACGAAAACTGAAGCTTTCTTT. V gene TRBV10-3 combines with J gene TRBJ1-1; weak D call: TRBD1 (5 bases). This CDR3 contains 14 residues. V dropped 6 bases and J dropped 5 bases, with 16 bases sitting between them. Germline loops: CDR1 ENHRY, CDR2 SYGVKD.

In regard to this clone: This likely comes from a read error, as the CDR3 has no conserved phenylalanine or tryptophan at its end. No DNA is shown, since the ends of the CDR3 on it are uncertain; the CDR3 is the one TCRdb lists. The chain is built from TRBV28 and TRBJ2-7; TRBD2, the D gene given by the table, was not confirmed from the DNA. The length of the CDR3 is 10 amino acids, counting both ends. Germline lookup yields CDR1 MDHEN and CDR2 SYDVKM. CDR3 sequence reads: CASSTSGGAL.

The CDR3 loop is CASSPVGHTEAFF. CDR3 nucleotide sequence: TGTGCCAGCTCACCAGTGGGCCACACTGAAGCTTTCTTT. This chain connects TRBV18 to TRBJ1-1; D remains ambiguous. V lost 2 bases to trimming and J lost 3 bases, with 7 bases between them. CDR1 and CDR2 (germline): KGHSH, LQKENI. The CDR3 is 13 residues long.

The chain carries TRBV7-8 and TRBJ2-1, with D maybe TRBD1 (5 bases). The CDR3 loop spans 16 amino acids. The germline gives CDR1 SGHVS, CDR2 FQNEAQ. V lost 1 base to trimming and J lost 3 bases, with 13 bases between them. CDR3 protein: CASSLVVGQYYNEQFF. CDR3 coding DNA: TGTGCCAGCAGCTTAGTAGTGGGGCAGTACTACAATGAGCAGTTCTTC. The entire variable domain, with the rest obtained from reference TRBV7-8 and TRBJ2-1, is as follows: GAGVSQSPRYKVAKRGQDVALRCDPISGHVSLFWYQQALGQGPEFLTYFQNEAQLDKSGLPSDRFFAERPEGSVSTLKIQRTQQEDSAVYLCASSLVVGQYYNEQFFGPGTRLTVL.

The chain employs TRBV7-3 and TRBJ1-1; 8 positions agree with TRBD1. Germline V gives CDR1 SGHTA, CDR2 FQGTGA. Trimming at V came to 3 bases and at J to 1 base, leaving 1 base not matched to a gene. The CDR3 loop spans 14 amino acids. This chain's CDR3 is CASSLDRENTEAFF. The CDR3 region has the DNA TGTGCCAGCAGCTTGGACAGGGAGAACACTGAAGCTTTCTTT. Using reference TRBV7-3 and TRBJ1-1 for the parts outside the CDR3, the full variable domain is GAGVSQTPSNKVTEKGKYVELRCDPISGHTALYWYRQSLGQGPEFLIYFQGTGAADDSGLPNDRFFAVRPEGSVSTLKIQRTERGDSAVYLCASSLDRENTEAFFGQGTRLTVV.

The genes are TRBV21-1 and TRBJ1-6. TRBV21-1 is designated a pseudogene. The CDR3 runs 15 residues. CDR3 sequence reads: CASSGREGDNSPLHF. The CDR3 DNA is TGTGCCAGCAGCGGGAGGGAGGGGGATAATTCACCCCTCCACTTT.